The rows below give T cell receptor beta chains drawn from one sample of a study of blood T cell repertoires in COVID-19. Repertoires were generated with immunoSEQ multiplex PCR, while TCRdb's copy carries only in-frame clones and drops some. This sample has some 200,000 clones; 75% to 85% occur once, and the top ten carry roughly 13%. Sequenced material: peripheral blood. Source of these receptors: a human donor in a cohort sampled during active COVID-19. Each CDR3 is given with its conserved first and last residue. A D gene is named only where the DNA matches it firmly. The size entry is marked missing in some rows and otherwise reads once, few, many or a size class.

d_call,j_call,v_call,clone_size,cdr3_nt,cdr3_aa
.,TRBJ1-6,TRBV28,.,TGTGCCAGCAGTTTCCGGTCGTCACCCCTCCACTTT,CASSFRSSPLHF
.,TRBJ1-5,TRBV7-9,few,TGTGCCAGCAGCTTATCGACAAGCAATCAGCCCCAGCATTTT,CASSLSTSNQPQHF
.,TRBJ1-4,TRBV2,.,TGTGCCAGCAGTGAAGTTCGGGCGACAGGACTGTTTTTT,CASSEVRATGLFF
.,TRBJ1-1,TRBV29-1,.,TGCAGCGTTCAAGGGCGGGGGGTCAGGACTGAAGCTTTCTTT,CSVQGRGVRTEAFF
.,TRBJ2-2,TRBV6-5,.,TGTGCCAGCAGTTACGACCCTAGCCGCGGGGAGCTGTTTTTT,CASSYDPSRGELFF
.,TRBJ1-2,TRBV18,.,TGTGCCAGCTCACAAACGGACAGTGGGGCTAACTATGGCTACACCTTC,CASSQTDSGANYGYTF
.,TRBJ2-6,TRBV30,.,TGTGCCTGGAGTGTACTTAGGAGTTCGGGGGCCAACGTCCTGACTTTC,CAWSVLRSSGANVLTF
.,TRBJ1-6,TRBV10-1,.,TGCGCCAGCAGTATTACAGGCAATTCACCCCTCCACTTT,CASSITGNSPLHF
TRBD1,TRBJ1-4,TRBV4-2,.,TGTGCCAGCAGCCAAACGGACAGGGAGGATGAAAAACTGTTTTTT,CASSQTDREDEKLFF
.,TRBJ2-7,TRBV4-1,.,TGCGCCAGCAGCCAAGAGACGGCAGGGCCCGGGTACGAGCAGTACTTC,CASSQETAGPGYEQYF
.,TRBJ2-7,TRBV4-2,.,TGTGCCAGCAGCCAAGATACGGGACTCTCCTACGAGCAGTACTTC,CASSQDTGLSYEQYF
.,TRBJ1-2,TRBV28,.,TGTGCCAGCAGTCCCAGCTATGGCTACACCTTC,CASSPSYGYTF
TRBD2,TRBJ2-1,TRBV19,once,TGTGCCGGCCGGGCTAGCGGGAGTTTGTACAATGAGCAGTTCTTC,CAGRASGSLYNEQFF
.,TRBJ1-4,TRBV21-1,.,TGTGCCAGCAGCTCTCGACAGGGTGGGGAAAAACTGTTTTTT,CASSSRQGGEKLFF
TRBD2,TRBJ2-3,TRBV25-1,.,TGTGCCAGCAGAGGTGGGGCGACTAGCGGGAGGGCTCCAGATACGCAGTATTTT,CASRGGATSGRAPDTQYF
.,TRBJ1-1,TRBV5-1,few,TGCGCCAGCAGCTTGGGTCAGGGCAGTCCCTCGAACACTGAAGCTTTCTTT,CASSLGQGSPSNTEAFF
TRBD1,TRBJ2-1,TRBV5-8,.,TGTGCCAGCAGCCCAGGGACAGGTACCACGAGGGAGCAGTTCTTC,CASSPGTGTTREQFF
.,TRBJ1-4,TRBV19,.,TGTGCCAGTAGTATAGGGGGCGTAAACAATGAAAAACTGTTTTTT,CASSIGGVNNEKLFF
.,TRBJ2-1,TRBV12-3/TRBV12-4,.,TGTGCCAGCAGACAGGTCGGTGAGCAGTTCTTC,CASRQVGEQFF
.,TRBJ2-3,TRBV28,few,TGTGCCACGACTATTATCAGCACAGATACGCAGTATTTT,CATTIISTDTQYF
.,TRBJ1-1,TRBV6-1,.,TGTGCCAGCAGTGAAGGACATTGGAACACTGAAGCTTTCTTT,CASSEGHWNTEAFF
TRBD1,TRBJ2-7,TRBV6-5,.,TGTGCCAGCAGTTCAAGACAGGGGGCTTTTTACGAGCAGTACTTC,CASSSRQGAFYEQYF
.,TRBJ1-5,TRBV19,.,TGTGCCAGTAGTTTACCCCCCTCGGGGGGGGTAGGAATCGGCAATCAGCCCCAGCATTTT,CASSLPPSGGVGIGNQPQHF
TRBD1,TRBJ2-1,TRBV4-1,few,TGCGCCAGCAGCCATCCTCCCGGGACAGTAAGCTCCTACAATGAGCAGTTCTTC,CASSHPPGTVSSYNEQFF
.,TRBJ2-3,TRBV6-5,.,TGTGCCAGCAGTTACTCGTTAATTAGCACAGATACGCAGTATTTT,CASSYSLISTDTQYF
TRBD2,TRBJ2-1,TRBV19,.,TGTGCCAGTAATAGCCTAGCGGGAGGCAATGAGCAGTTCTTC,CASNSLAGGNEQFF
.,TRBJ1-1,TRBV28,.,TGTGCCAGCAGTTTGCCGGGTGTTGAAGCTTTCTTT,CASSLPGVEAFF
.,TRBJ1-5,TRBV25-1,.,TGTGCCAGCGCAGGGGTGGGGAATCAGCCCCAGCATTTT,CASAGVGNQPQHF
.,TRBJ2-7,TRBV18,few,TGTGCCAGCTCAAAACAGTCATCCTACGAGCAGTACTTC,CASSKQSSYEQYF
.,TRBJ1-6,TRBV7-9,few,TGTGCCAGCAGCTTTAGGACTGGGAACTCCTATAATTCACCCCTCCACTTT,CASSFRTGNSYNSPLHF
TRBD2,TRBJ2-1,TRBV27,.,TGTGCCAGCTCCAGCGGGAGATGGAATGAGCAGTTCTTC,CASSSGRWNEQFF
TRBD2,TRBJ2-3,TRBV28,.,TGTGCCAGCAGGTATCTAGCGGGAGCCACAGATACGCAGTATTTT,CASRYLAGATDTQYF
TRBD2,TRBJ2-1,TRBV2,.,TGTGCCAGCAGACAGGGATTAGCGGGAAGTGAGCAGTTCTTC,CASRQGLAGSEQFF
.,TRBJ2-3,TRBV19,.,TGTGCCAGTAGGCCCGGGAGCCCCACAGATACGCAGTATTTT,CASRPGSPTDTQYF
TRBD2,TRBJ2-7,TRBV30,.,TGTGCCTGGAGCACGGGAGCGGGGTTCTACGAGCAGTACTTC,CAWSTGAGFYEQYF
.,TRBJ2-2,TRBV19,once,TGTGCCAGTAGTACCCAGGGAGGAGGGAACACCGGGGAGCTGTTTTTT,CASSTQGGGNTGELFF
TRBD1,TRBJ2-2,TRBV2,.,TGTGCCAGCAGTGTCTCTCTTCGTGGACAGGGACGAAATACCGGGGAGCTGTTTTTT,CASSVSLRGQGRNTGELFF
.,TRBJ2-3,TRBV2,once,TGTGCCAGCACCGGCGGGACAGCCACAGATACGCAGTATTTT,CASTGGTATDTQYF
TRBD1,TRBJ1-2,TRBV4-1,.,TGCGCCAGCAGCCAGGACTGGACAGGGAACTATGGCTACACCTTC,CASSQDWTGNYGYTF
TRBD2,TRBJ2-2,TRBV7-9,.,TGTGCCAGCAGCTTAACCGGGAGGGCCGGGGAGCTGTTTTTT,CASSLTGRAGELFF
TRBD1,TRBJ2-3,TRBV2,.,TGTGCCAGCGAGGGACAGGGGAACACAGATACGCAGTATTTT,CASEGQGNTDTQYF
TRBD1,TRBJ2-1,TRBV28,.,TGTGCCAGCAGTTTAGAACAGGGGAAGCAGTTCTTC,CASSLEQGKQFF
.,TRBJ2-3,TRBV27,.,TGTGCCAGCAGTCCACCGATCGTCAGGCATAACACGCAGTATTTT,CASSPPIVRHNTQYF
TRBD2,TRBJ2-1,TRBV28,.,TGTGCCAGCATCCAGACTAGCGGAGCATACAATGAGCAGTTCTTC,CASIQTSGAYNEQFF
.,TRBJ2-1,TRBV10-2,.,TGCGCCAGCAGTGACTCTGCAAGGAGGGGCGATGAGCAGTTCTTC,CASSDSARRGDEQFF
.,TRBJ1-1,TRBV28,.,TGTGCCAGCAGGCTAAACACTGAAGCTTTCTTT,CASRLNTEAFF
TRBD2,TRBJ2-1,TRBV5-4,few,TGTGCCAGCAGCTTGGGGGGACTATCCTCCTACAATGAGCAGTTCTTC,CASSLGGLSSYNEQFF
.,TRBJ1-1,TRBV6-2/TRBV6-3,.,TGTGCCAGCAGTTACGGCAGGGGAAACACTGAAGCTTTCTTT,CASSYGRGNTEAFF
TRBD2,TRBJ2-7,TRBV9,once,TGTGCCAGCAGTGGAGGACTAGCGACAGACCACGAGCAGTACTTC,CASSGGLATDHEQYF
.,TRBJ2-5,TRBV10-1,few,TGCGCCAGCAGTGAGGTACAGGGTGGGAGAGAGACCCAGTACTTC,CASSEVQGGRETQYF